One sample yielded the 5 T cell receptor beta chains listed below, sequenced in a study of T cell clones after liver transplantation. Sequencing was performed with immunoSEQ multiplex PCR; in TCRdb, only in-frame clones are kept and a portion is missing. There are fewer than 110,000 clones in the sample; about 86% occur only once, and approximately 2.8% lies in the top ten. This specimen was CD4+ T cells from blood, taken roughly 50 months after liver transplant. The receptors were sampled from a human patient who received a liver transplant. The T cells may come from the graft donor.

The V call is TRBV5-1, the J call TRBJ2-1, with a weak D call TRBD1 (5 bases). This CDR3 spans 12 amino acids. V shed 0 bases and J shed 12 bases, with 10 bases lying between them. Germline CDR1 SGHRS, CDR2 YFSETQ. The CDR3 bases are TGCGCCAGCAGCTTGGAGGGGCTGGGGCAGTTCTTC. This translates into CASSLEGLGQFF.

The rearrangement uses TRBV7-9 and TRBJ2-4; tentative D call: TRBD1 (5 bases). Trimming left V 5 bases short and J 1 base short, with 9 bases between. The CDR3 is 14 residues long. Germline V gives CDR1 SEHNR, CDR2 FQNEAQ (reference sequence). For the CDR3, the DNA is TGTGCCAGCAGCCCCAACAGGGCCAAAAACATTCAGTACTTC. Translating gives CASSPNRAKNIQYF.

The chain has TRBV11-2 and TRBJ2-5; D is perhaps TRBD2 (6 bases). There are 13 residues in the CDR3. The germline CDR1 and CDR2 sequences are SGHAT and FQNNGV. The V end lost 2 bases, the J end lost 4 bases, and 8 bases lay between the germline ends. The CDR3 DNA sequence: TGTGCCAGCAGCTTACGGGGAGGAGAGACCCAGTACTTC. Protein sequence: CASSLRGGETQYF.

The chain is built from TRBV5-1 and TRBJ2-1; D is ambiguous. The CDR3 loop spans 14 amino acids. The germline V and J ends were trimmed by 1 base and 4 bases, with 9 bases remaining between them. CDR1 SGHRS and CDR2 YFSETQ come from the germline V gene. CDR3 in amino acids: CASSLLPEYNEQFF. CDR3 sequence (DNA): TGCGCCAGCAGCTTGCTACCGGAATACAATGAGCAGTTCTTC.

The chain carries TRBV2 and TRBJ1-5; a possible D gene is TRBD1 (5 bases). Looked up from germline, CDR1 is SNHLY and CDR2 is FYNNEI. The V and J ends lost 5 bases and 0 bases respectively, with 17 bases between them. The length of the CDR3 is 17 residues. The CDR3, as DNA: TGTGCCAGCAGTCATCCAAATCCGGGGGTTAGCAATCAGCCCCAGCATTTT. Translation: CASSHPNPGVSNQPQHF.